This TCR beta chain was captured in a study of blood T cells in healthy people across ages. It was with a sample-barcoded 5' primer and a J-beta primer mix that a second PCR of about 7 to 12 cycles was run. CDR3-containing paired-end reads numbering at least 2.5 million came from each sample. Using its own MiXCR run on the 5' RACE reads, TCRdb lists one record per CDR3 protein. The sample holds roughly 800,000 distinct CDR3 sequences, more than 45% seen once. The CDR3 has 14 amino acids. V shed 3 bases and J shed 11 bases, with 19 bases lying between them. Germline V gene data show CDR1 as MNHEY and CDR2 as SMNVEV (reference sequence).

V is TRBV27 and J is TRBJ2-5, with D possibly TRBD2 on 5 matching bases. This receptor was taken from a young man in good health. Material: blood. CDR3 bases: TGTGCCAGCAGTTTCTCACTAGGGAATTACCAGCAGTACTTC. Translation: CASSFSLGNYQQYF.